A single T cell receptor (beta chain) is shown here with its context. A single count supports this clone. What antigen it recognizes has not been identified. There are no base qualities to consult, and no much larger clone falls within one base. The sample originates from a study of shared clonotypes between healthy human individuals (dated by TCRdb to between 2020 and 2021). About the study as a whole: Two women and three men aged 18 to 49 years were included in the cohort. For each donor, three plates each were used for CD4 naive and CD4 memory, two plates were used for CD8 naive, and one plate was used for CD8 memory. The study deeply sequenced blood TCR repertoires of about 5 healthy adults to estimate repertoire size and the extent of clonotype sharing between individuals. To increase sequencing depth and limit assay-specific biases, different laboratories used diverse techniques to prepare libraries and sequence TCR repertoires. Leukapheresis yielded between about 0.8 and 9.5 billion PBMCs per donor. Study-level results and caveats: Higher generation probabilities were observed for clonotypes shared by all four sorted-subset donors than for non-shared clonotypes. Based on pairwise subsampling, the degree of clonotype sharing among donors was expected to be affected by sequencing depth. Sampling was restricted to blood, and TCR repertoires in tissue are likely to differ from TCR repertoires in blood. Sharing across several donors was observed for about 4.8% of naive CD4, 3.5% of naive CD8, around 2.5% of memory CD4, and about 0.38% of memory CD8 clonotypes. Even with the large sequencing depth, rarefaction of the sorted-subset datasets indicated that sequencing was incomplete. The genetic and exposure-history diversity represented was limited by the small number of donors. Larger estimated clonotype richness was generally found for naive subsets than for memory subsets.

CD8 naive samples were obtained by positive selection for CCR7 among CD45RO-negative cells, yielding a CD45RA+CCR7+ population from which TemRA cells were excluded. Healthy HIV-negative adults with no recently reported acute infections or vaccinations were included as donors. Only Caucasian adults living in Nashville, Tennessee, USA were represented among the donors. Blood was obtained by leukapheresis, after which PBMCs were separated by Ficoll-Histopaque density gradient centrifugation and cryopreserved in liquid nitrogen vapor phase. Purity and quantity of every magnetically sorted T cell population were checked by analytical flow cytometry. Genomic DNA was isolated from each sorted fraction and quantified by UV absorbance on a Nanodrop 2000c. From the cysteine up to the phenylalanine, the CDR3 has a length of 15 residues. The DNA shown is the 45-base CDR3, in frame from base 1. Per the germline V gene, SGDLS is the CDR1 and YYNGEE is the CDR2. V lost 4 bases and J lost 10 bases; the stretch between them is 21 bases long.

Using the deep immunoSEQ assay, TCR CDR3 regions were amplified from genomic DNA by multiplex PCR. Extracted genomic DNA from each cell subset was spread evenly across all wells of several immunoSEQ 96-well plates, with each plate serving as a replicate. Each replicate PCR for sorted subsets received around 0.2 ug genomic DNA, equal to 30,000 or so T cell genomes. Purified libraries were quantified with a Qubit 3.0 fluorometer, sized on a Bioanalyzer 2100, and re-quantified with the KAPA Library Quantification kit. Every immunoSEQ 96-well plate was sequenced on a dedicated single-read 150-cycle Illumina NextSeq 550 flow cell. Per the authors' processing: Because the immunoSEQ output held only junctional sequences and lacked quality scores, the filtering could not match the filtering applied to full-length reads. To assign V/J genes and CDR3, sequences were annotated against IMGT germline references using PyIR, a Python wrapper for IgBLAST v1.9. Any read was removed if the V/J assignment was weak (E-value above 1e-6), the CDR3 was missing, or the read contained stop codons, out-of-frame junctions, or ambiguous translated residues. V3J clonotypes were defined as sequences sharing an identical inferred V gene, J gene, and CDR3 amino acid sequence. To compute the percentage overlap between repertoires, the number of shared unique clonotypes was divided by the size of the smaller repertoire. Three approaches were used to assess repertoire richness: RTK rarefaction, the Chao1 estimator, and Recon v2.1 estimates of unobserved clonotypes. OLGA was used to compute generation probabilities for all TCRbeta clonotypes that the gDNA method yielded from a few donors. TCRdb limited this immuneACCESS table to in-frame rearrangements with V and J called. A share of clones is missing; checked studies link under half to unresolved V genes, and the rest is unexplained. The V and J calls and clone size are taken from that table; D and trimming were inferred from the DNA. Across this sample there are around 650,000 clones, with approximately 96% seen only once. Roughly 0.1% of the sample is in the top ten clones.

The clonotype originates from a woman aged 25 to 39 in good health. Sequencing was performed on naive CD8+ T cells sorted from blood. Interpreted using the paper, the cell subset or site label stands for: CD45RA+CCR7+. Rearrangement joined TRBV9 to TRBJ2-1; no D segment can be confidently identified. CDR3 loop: CASSNSRGRSVEQFF. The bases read TGTGCCAGCAGCAATAGCAGAGGACGTTCAGTGGAGCAGTTCTTC.